A selection of T cell receptor beta chains follows, all from one sample in a study of blood T cells in healthy people across ages. Each CDR3 protein gets one entry after TCRdb re-called the 5' RACE reads with MiXCR. This sample has over 1,500,000 distinct CDR3 sequences, with approximately 39% found just once. Sequencing was done on a sample of blood. The source is a human donor in good health. Both conserved end residues are part of each CDR3. A D gene is named only where the DNA matches it firmly. Clone size, where shown, is once, few, many, or a class for clones that have expanded.

>TRBD2|-|TRBJ2-4|TRBV4-1
CASRRSSGGNNEQYF
TGCGCCAGCAGGCGCTCTAGCGGGGGGAACAATGAGCAGTACTTC
>-|once|TRBJ1-6|TRBV19
CASSMGDNSPLHF
TGTGCCAGTAGTATGGGGGACAATTCACCCCTCCACTTT
>TRBD1|once|TRBJ2-5|TRBV7-2
CAGSLRTGIQETQYF
TGTGCCGGCAGCTTAAGGACAGGGATACAAGAGACCCAGTACTTC
>-|-|TRBJ1-1|TRBV25-1
CAGSRDTPMNTEAFF
TGTGCCGGCAGCCGGGACACCCCCATGAACACTGAAGCTTTCTTT
>-|-|TRBJ1-2|TRBV7-2
CASSLGQGIDYGYTF
TGTGCCAGCAGCTTAGGTCAGGGGATCGACTATGGCTACACCTTC
>-|-|TRBJ1-1|TRBV3-1
CASSEWISGLAFF
TGTGCCAGCAGCGAGTGGATTTCAGGGTTGGCTTTCTTT
>TRBD1|few|TRBJ2-7|TRBV20-1
CSAEGRTGPGYEQYF
TGCAGTGCTGAGGGGAGGACAGGGCCGGGCTACGAGCAGTACTTC
>TRBD1|few|TRBJ2-7|TRBV6-6
CASSYSDRVRGTYEQYF
TGTGCCAGCAGTTACTCGGACAGGGTGAGGGGTACCTACGAGCAGTACTTC
>TRBD1|-|TRBJ1-1|TRBV9
CASSAPDGTGEAFF
TGTGCCAGCAGCGCACCCGACGGGACAGGTGAAGCTTTCTTT
>-|-|TRBJ1-5|TRBV7-2
CASSPGGRGHRPQHF
TGTGCCAGCAGCCCGGGGGGCAGGGGACACCGGCCCCAGCATTTT
>TRBD2|-|TRBJ2-3|TRBV4-2
CASNQERGGGAGGDTQYF
TGTGCCAGCAACCAAGAGAGGGGCGGGGGGGCCGGAGGAGATACGCAGTATTTT
>-|-|TRBJ2-4|TRBV9
CASGRYDEQYF
TGTGCCAGCGGACGATACGATGAGCAGTACTTC
>TRBD2|-|TRBJ2-7|TRBV7-2
CASSINTGLASVYEQYF
TGTGCCAGCAGCATAAACACGGGACTAGCCTCTGTCTACGAGCAGTACTTC
>TRBD2|-|TRBJ2-3|TRBV4-1
CASRRAGTSTDTQYF
TGCGCCAGCAGACGAGCGGGGACTAGCACAGATACGCAGTATTTT
>TRBD2|many|TRBJ2-1|TRBV5-1
CASSLVAGGQNEQFF
TGCGCCAGCAGCTTGGTGGCGGGGGGACAAAATGAGCAGTTCTTC
>TRBD2|-|TRBJ2-5|TRBV12-5
CASGLIAGVQETQYF
TGTGCTAGTGGTTTAATAGCGGGGGTTCAAGAGACCCAGTACTTC
>-|many|TRBJ2-3|TRBV5-1
CASSLDPTDTQYF
TGCGCCAGCAGCCTGGACCCCACAGATACGCAGTATTTT
>-|few|TRBJ1-2|TRBV10-3
CAIPDHYGYTF
TGTGCCATCCCCGACCACTATGGCTACACCTTC
>-|many|TRBJ1-2|TRBV29-1
CSVDWEGHVYTF
TGCAGCGTTGATTGGGAGGGGCACGTCTACACCTTC
>-|-|TRBJ2-1|TRBV20-1
CSARDMSDRRYNEQFF
TGCAGTGCTAGAGATATGTCGGACAGACGTTACAATGAGCAGTTCTTC
>TRBD1|few|TRBJ2-7|TRBV5-6
CASSTRQGKWEKSYEQYF
TGTGCCAGCAGCACGAGACAGGGGAAGTGGGAAAAATCCTACGAGCAGTACTTC
>-|-|TRBJ2-5|TRBV3-1
CASSQDRAGRETQYF
TGTGCCAGCAGCCAAGATAGGGCAGGGCGAGAGACCCAGTACTTC
>-|few|TRBJ1-2|TRBV7-3
CASSLQPGNYGYTF
TGTGCCAGCAGCTTACAGCCAGGGAACTATGGCTACACCTTC
>-|-|TRBJ2-1|TRBV5-6
CASSIGTYNEQFF
TGTGCCAGCAGCATCGGGACTTACAATGAGCAGTTCTTC
>-|few|TRBJ2-3|TRBV7-2
CASSLDGQPVRQYF
TGTGCCAGCAGCTTAGACGGACAGCCTGTCAGGCAGTATTTT
>TRBD1|many|TRBJ1-2|TRBV12-3/TRBV12-4
CASSSGGADRYTF
TGTGCCAGCAGTTCAGGGGGCGCGGATCGCTACACCTTC
>-|-|TRBJ1-4|TRBV4-2
CASSHPDRSNEKLFF
TGTGCCAGCAGTCATCCAGACAGGTCTAATGAAAAACTGTTTTTT
>-|-|TRBJ2-7|TRBV4-3
CASSQGLYEPYEQYF
TGCGCCAGCAGCCAAGGACTTTACGAGCCCTACGAGCAGTACTTC
>-|few|TRBJ1-2|TRBV25-1
CASSQQLNYGYTF
TGTGCCAGCAGTCAGCAGTTGAACTATGGCTACACCTTC
>TRBD1|few|TRBJ1-2|TRBV27
CASSLSPTYRGGYGYTF
TGTGCCAGCAGTTTATCGCCAACCTACAGGGGTGGCTATGGCTACACCTTC
>TRBD2|-|TRBJ2-5|TRBV12-3/TRBV12-4
CASSPGRAGTQETQYF
TGTGCCAGCAGTCCCGGACGAGCGGGGACCCAAGAGACCCAGTACTTC
>-|-|TRBJ1-6|TRBV27
CASSWEMSNSPLHF
TGTGCCAGCAGTTGGGAGATGTCTAATTCACCCCTCCACTTT
>-|-|TRBJ2-5|TRBV29-1
CSVVVRGIETQYF
TGCAGCGTTGTAGTCAGGGGAATAGAGACCCAGTACTTC
>-|-|TRBJ2-1|TRBV12-3/TRBV12-4
CASSLDQNSYEQFF
TGTGCCAGCAGTTTAGATCAGAACTCCTACGAGCAGTTCTTC
>-|-|TRBJ1-1|TRBV7-2
CASSLKVDTEAFF
TGTGCCAGCAGCTTAAAGGTCGACACTGAAGCTTTCTTT
>-|-|TRBJ2-4|TRBV12-3/TRBV12-4
CASSLSPRLFSGAKNIQYF
TGTGCCAGCAGTTTGTCCCCTCGTCTATTCTCGGGAGCCAAAAACATTCAGTACTTC
>-|-|TRBJ1-1|TRBV11-2
CASSPVGGYTEAFF
TGTGCCAGCAGCCCCGTCGGCGGGTACACTGAAGCTTTCTTT
>TRBD1|few|TRBJ1-2|TRBV6-5
CASSPGTGDFYGYTF
TGTGCCAGCAGCCCCGGGACAGGGGATTTCTATGGCTACACCTTC
>-|few|TRBJ1-2|TRBV7-9
CASSLIPRENGYTF
TGTGCCAGCAGCTTAATCCCCAGGGAGAATGGCTACACCTTC
>-|-|TRBJ1-4|TRBV27
CASRPGGAREKLFF
TGTGCCAGCAGGCCGGGAGGGGCTCGGGAAAAACTGTTTTTT
>TRBD1|-|TRBJ1-2|TRBV24-1
CATIRTGGSSGYGYTF
TGTGCCACGATACGGACAGGGGGCTCCTCCGGCTATGGCTACACCTTC
>-|-|TRBJ2-7|TRBV11-2
CTSSSGGLYEQYF
TGTACCAGCAGCTCAGGAGGCCTCTACGAGCAGTACTTC
>-|-|TRBJ1-2|TRBV12-3/TRBV12-4
CASSLVRVGGYTF
TGTGCCAGCAGTTTAGTCCGTGTGGGAGGCTACACCTTC
>TRBD1|few|TRBJ2-7|TRBV14
CASSLYRGRTAYEQYF
TGTGCCAGCAGCCTTTACAGGGGGCGTACGGCCTACGAGCAGTACTTC
>-|-|TRBJ1-1|TRBV28
CASSFGPGGSAEAFF
-